Each of the 21 T cell receptor beta chains below was sequenced from the same sample in a study of regulatory T cells in long-lasting Graves disease. This sample's time point: newly diagnosed GD, antithyroid drugs for less than 3 months. PBMCs provided the RNA from which the TCR library was made. Arm-PCR of CDR3 regions and iRepertoire HTBI primers were the basis on which TCR beta libraries were built. From the multiplex PCR reads, TCRdb called clonotypes with MiXCR, one entry per CDR3 protein. The sample holds about 360,000 distinct CDR3 sequences, roughly 17% seen once. The same data also went into a second study, on T cells in Graves' hyperthyroidism and ophthalmopathy.

Sequenced here: peripheral blood mononuclear cells (PBMCs), sampled at new diagnosis, from a patient treated with antithyroid drugs. The receptor source for this set is a woman under 30 with Graves disease.

This clonotype has more than one count but fewer than ten. The rearrangement links TRBV24-1 to TRBJ2-3; D unclear. CDR3 length: 14 amino acids. CDR1 and CDR2 from the germline V gene are KGHDR and SFDVKD. The ends were cut back, 1 base at V and 1 base at J, with 5 bases in the middle. The CDR3 coding sequence is TGTGCCACCAGTGATTTCACCCGCACAGATACGCAGTATTTT. Its protein is CATSDFTRTDTQYF.

Ten or more counts support this clonotype. This sequence joins TRBV28 and TRBJ2-3; D is undetermined. The V gene lost 7 bases and the J gene lost 0 bases, with 14 bases spanning the gap. Germline CDR1 is MDHEN and CDR2 is SYDVKM. CDR3 length equals 15 residues. This CDR3 is CASTRLETSTDTQYF. In nucleotides, the CDR3 is TGTGCCAGCACTAGATTGGAGACCAGCACAGATACGCAGTATTTT. Complete variable domain (other parts from reference TRBV28 and TRBJ2-3): DVKVTQSSRYLVKRTGEKVFLECVQDMDHENMFWYRQDPGLGLRLIYFSYDVKMKEKGDIPEGYSVSREKKERFSLILESASTNQTSMYLCASTRLETSTDTQYFGPGTRLTVL.

This clonotype has a handful of counts. This chain joins TRBV15 and TRBJ2-3; the match to TRBD2 covers 13 bases. The length of the CDR3 is 16 residues. J lost 2 bases, V lost 4 bases, and 3 bases had no gene match. Germline V CDR1 and CDR2: LNHNV, YYDKDF (reference sequence). This chain's CDR3 is CATSKGLAGFTDTQYF. As DNA, the CDR3 is TGTGCCACCAGCAAGGGACTAGCGGGATTCACAGATACGCAGTATTTT.

There are a few counts of this clonotype. V usage is TRBV29-1 and J usage is TRBJ1-5, with TRBD1 matching over 7 bases. This CDR3 region has 12 residues. V lost 5 bases and J lost 3; bases outside the gene matches: 1. Germline loops: CDR1 SQVTM, CDR2 ANQGSEA. The CDR3 DNA follows: TGCAGCGTTACAGGGGACAATCAGCCCCAGCATTTT. It codes for CSVTGDNQPQHF.

To note about this clonotype: A far larger clone differs by one base, so this is likely a read error. The genes are TRBV2 and TRBJ2-7; D is unclear. Germline V lookup: CDR1 SNHLY, CDR2 FYNNEI. V was clipped by 7 bases and J by 7 bases, with 20 bases between them. The CDR3 covers 14 residues. The CDR3: CASTKEIWSGEQYF. CDR3 DNA sequence: TGTGCCAGCACGAAGGAAATCTGGTCGGGTGAGCAGTACTTC.

The rearrangement uses TRBV20-1 and TRBJ2-6; 9 bases align to TRBD2. This CDR3 is built from 17 residues. After removal of 2 bases from V and 0 bases from J, the junction contained 5 bases not matched to a gene. Looked up from germline, CDR1 is DFQATT and CDR2 is SNEGSKA (reference sequence). CDR3: CSARKLAGHSGANVLTF. The CDR3 DNA is TGCAGTGCTAGAAAACTAGCGGGCCACTCTGGGGCCAACGTCCTGACTTTC.

This clonotype showed up many times. The genes are TRBV5-1 and TRBJ2-7; TRBD1 agrees at 8 bases. The CDR3 length is 14 residues. Germline V gives CDR1 SGHRS, CDR2 YFSETQ. V trimming: 3 bases; J trimming: 1 base; junction bases outside the gene matches: 3. The CDR3: CASSSQGGSYEQYF. The CDR3 DNA reads as TGCGCCAGCAGCTCACAGGGGGGTTCCTACGAGCAGTACTTC. Using reference TRBV5-1 and TRBJ2-7 for the parts outside the CDR3, the full variable domain is KAGVTQTPRYLIKTRGQQVTLSCSPISGHRSVSWYQQTPGQGLQFLFEYFSETQRNKGNFPGRFSGRQFSNSRSEMNVSTLELGDSALYLCASSSQGGSYEQYFGPGTRLTVT.

The rearrangement joins TRBV6-1 to TRBJ2-1; D is ambiguous. The CDR3 extends over 13 amino acids. V lost 1 base, J lost 9 bases, and 10 bases lay in between. Looked up from germline, CDR1 is MNHNS and CDR2 is SASEGT. CDR3 residues: CASSEVLVGEQFF. CDR3 coding DNA: TGTGCCAGCAGTGAAGTGCTAGTCGGTGAGCAGTTCTTC.

This clonotype was counted only a few times. The chain employs TRBV4-1 and TRBJ2-7, with TRBD1 identical over 7 bases. V was clipped by 6 bases and J by 3 bases; unmatched bases: 11. The CDR3 contains 15 residues. Looked up from germline, CDR1 is MGHRA and CDR2 is YSYEKL. CDR3 nucleotide sequence: TGCGCCAGCAGTCATCCCCCGGGACAGAACTACGAGCAGTACTTC. Amino acid sequence: CASSHPPGQNYEQYF.

The chain has TRBV2 and TRBJ2-3; 11 bases fit TRBD2. Germline V lookup: CDR1 SNHLY, CDR2 FYNNEI. After removal of 4 bases from V and 2 bases from J, the junction contained 2 bases not matched to a gene. The CDR3 contains 15 residues. CDR3 in amino acids: CASSVAGGYTDTQYF. The DNA for the CDR3 is TGTGCCAGCAGTGTAGCGGGAGGGTACACAGATACGCAGTATTTT.

This clonotype was counted only a few times. The V and J genes are TRBV6-1 and TRBJ2-7; tentative D call: TRBD2 (6 bases). Trimming cost V 1 base and J 4 bases, with 8 bases left between them. This CDR3 has 13 residues. Germline CDR1 reads MNHNS; CDR2 reads SASEGT. The CDR3 DNA is TGTGCCAGCAGTGAAGGGGAGGAATACGAGCAGTACTTC. This gives the protein CASSEGEEYEQYF.

This rearrangement joins TRBV6-1 to TRBJ2-2; D is perhaps TRBD1 (6 bases). Germline lookup yields CDR1 MNHNS and CDR2 SASEGT. Trimming stripped 4 bases from V and 3 bases from J, with 15 bases between. The CDR3 length is 16 residues. For the CDR3, the DNA is TGTGCCAGCAGTGTATTCGGGACATCCTACACCGGGGAGCTGTTTTTT. It codes for CASSVFGTSYTGELFF.

This clonotype turned up a few times. The chain joins TRBV28 to TRBJ2-7, with D uncertain. The CDR3 loop spans 12 amino acids. Germline-derived CDR1 and CDR2 are MDHEN and SYDVKM. Trimming took off 10 bases at V and 7 bases at J, with 17 bases between the two ends. CDR3 sequence: CATQGEEREQYF. In nucleotides, the CDR3 is TGTGCCACCCAAGGCGAGGAGAGAGAGCAGTACTTC.

This clonotype was picked up many times. The chain employs TRBV7-3 and TRBJ2-1; TRBD2 agrees at 9 bases. Looked up from germline, CDR1 is SGHTA and CDR2 is FQGTGA. The CDR3 extends over 18 amino acids. With 0 bases clipped from V and 5 bases from J, the junction kept 11 bases outside the gene matches. CDR3 in amino acids: CASSLTGVSGGLDNEQFF. The CDR3 bases are TGTGCCAGCAGCTTAACTGGGGTTAGCGGGGGACTAGACAATGAGCAGTTCTTC.

The chain links TRBV4-1 to TRBJ1-5; D not certain. The CDR3 extends over 15 amino acids. Trimming shortened V by 3 bases and J by 2 bases, and 11 bases separated the two germline ends. Per germline, CDR1 MGHRA and CDR2 YSYEKL. The CDR3 nucleotides are TGCGCCAGCAGCCAGACTATAGAGGGCAATCAGCCCCAGCATTTT. Amino acid sequence: CASSQTIEGNQPQHF.

This clonotype was detected ten times or more. In DNA, the CDR3 is TGCGCCAGCAGCTTGCCCGCCGGGGGGCTCCGCACTGAAGCTTTCTTT. This translates into CASSLPAGGLRTEAFF. The chain couples TRBV5-1 to TRBJ1-1, with D maybe TRBD1 (6 bases). Germline V CDR1 and CDR2: SGHRS, YFSETQ. The CDR3 has 16 residues. Trimming shortened V by 1 base and J by 4 bases, and 17 bases separated the two germline ends.

Concerning this clonotype itself: Possible read error: a much larger clone is one base away. The V call is TRBV6-1, the J call TRBJ2-1; D is possibly TRBD2 (6 bases). This CDR3 is built from 16 residues. Trimming took 7 bases from V and 3 from J, leaving 19 bases between them. Germline V gene sequence: CDR1 MNHNS, CDR2 SASEGT. The CDR3 loop is CASTDDSGQFYNEQFF. CDR3 coding DNA: TGTGCCAGCACCGATGATAGCGGACAATTCTACAATGAGCAGTTCTTC.

In this sample, this clonotype turned up many times. J is TRBJ1-5 and V is TRBV18, with D unclear. The ends were cut back, 0 bases at V and 3 bases at J, with 9 bases in the middle. Germline lookup yields CDR1 KGHSH and CDR2 LQKENI. The CDR3 extends over 15 amino acids. The CDR3 spells CASSPPEGYNQPQHF. The CDR3 DNA is TGTGCCAGCTCACCACCGGAGGGTTACAATCAGCCCCAGCATTTT.

This clonotype was detected many times. The gene calls are TRBV7-9 and TRBJ2-7, with 7 positions matching TRBD1. The CDR3 is 14 residues long. Per germline, CDR1 SEHNR and CDR2 FQNEAQ (reference sequence). Germline trimming cut 4 bases from V and 2 bases from J; bases unmatched to any gene: 5. The CDR3 loop reads CASSSTTGPYEQYF. The CDR3 coding sequence is TGTGCCAGCAGCTCTACGACAGGGCCCTACGAGCAGTACTTC.

This clonotype was detected ten times or more. This chain connects TRBV3-1 to TRBJ2-7, with D possibly matching TRBD2 (6 bases). This CDR3 has 12 residues. V gave up 2 bases and J gave up 5 bases, with 7 bases separating them. Germline V lookup: CDR1 LGHDT, CDR2 YNNKEL (reference sequence). The CDR3 sequence is CASSQRGNEQYF. DNA for the CDR3: TGTGCCAGCAGCCAACGGGGGAACGAGCAGTACTTC.

V gene TRBV7-3 combines with J gene TRBJ1-1, with D hard to call. This CDR3 spans 16 amino acids. CDR1 SGHTA and CDR2 FQGTGA come from the germline V gene. Trimming took 0 bases from V and 1 from J, leaving 12 bases between them. In DNA, the CDR3 is TGTGCCAGCAGCTTAACACCGCAGGCAGCGAACACTGAAGCTTTCTTT. As protein: CASSLTPQAANTEAFF. The whole variable domain, remainder taken from reference TRBV7-3 and TRBJ1-1, is GAGVSQTPSNKVTEKGKYVELRCDPISGHTALYWYRQSLGQGPEFLIYFQGTGAADDSGLPNDRFFAVRPEGSVSTLKIQRTERGDSAVYLCASSLTPQAANTEAFFGQGTRLTVV.